This is a list of T cell receptor beta chains from one sample in a study of PD-L1 blockade in urothelial cancer. Sequencing used immunoSEQ multiplex PCR; TCRdb keeps in-frame clones, though not all of them. The sample contains 40,000 to 45,000 clones, approximately 81% of which appear only once. Sequences were derived from PBMCs, sampled around atezolizumab (anti-PD-L1) treatment. These receptors came from a man between 65 and 85 years old with urothelial cancer. Both conserved end residues are part of each CDR3. The order of the fields is D gene, V gene, J gene, CDR3 length, clone size, CDR3 DNA, CDR3 protein. The D gene is left open where the match is weak. Size is stated for part of the rows, as once, few or many counts, or as a class when the clone is expanded.

D gene: NA; V gene: TRBV7-9; J gene: TRBJ2-3; CDR3 length: 14; clone size: NA; CDR3 DNA: TGTGCCAGCGAACTTAGCGGAAGCACAGATACGCAGTATTTT; CDR3 protein: CASELSGSTDTQYF
D gene: TRBD2; V gene: TRBV29-1; J gene: TRBJ2-1; CDR3 length: 14; clone size: NA; CDR3 DNA: TGCAGTGCTCGGCGGCGGGAGGGCCTGGTTGAGCAGTTCTTC; CDR3 protein: CSARRREGLVEQFF
D gene: TRBD1; V gene: TRBV5-1; J gene: TRBJ1-5; CDR3 length: 15; clone size: NA; CDR3 DNA: TGCGCCAGCAGCCTAGGACAGGGCTCCAATCAGCCCCAGCATTTT; CDR3 protein: CASSLGQGSNQPQHF
D gene: TRBD2; V gene: TRBV10-1; J gene: TRBJ2-3; CDR3 length: 12; clone size: NA; CDR3 DNA: TGCGCCAGCAGTGAGTCGCGGGGGACGCAGTATTTT; CDR3 protein: CASSESRGTQYF
D gene: TRBD1; V gene: TRBV12-5; J gene: TRBJ2-7; CDR3 length: 12; clone size: NA; CDR3 DNA: TGTGCTAGTGGTTTGGTACGGGACAGGGTCGTCTTC; CDR3 protein: CASGLVRDRVVF
D gene: TRBD2; V gene: TRBV28; J gene: TRBJ2-7; CDR3 length: 13; clone size: NA; CDR3 DNA: TGTGCCAGCAGTTTTGGGACTACGGGCGAGCAGTACTTC; CDR3 protein: CASSFGTTGEQYF
D gene: NA; V gene: TRBV27; J gene: TRBJ1-2; CDR3 length: 18; clone size: NA; CDR3 DNA: TGTGCCAGCAGTTTATCTGGCGGTGGTAAGGGGTTGAACTATGGCTACACCTTC; CDR3 protein: CASSLSGGGKGLNYGYTF
D gene: TRBD1; V gene: TRBV29-1; J gene: TRBJ2-5; CDR3 length: 18; clone size: NA; CDR3 DNA: TGCAGCGTTGAAAGCGTCTCTAGGAGACAGGGGAGTTGGCAGACCCAGTACTTC; CDR3 protein: CSVESVSRRQGSWQTQYF
D gene: TRBD1; V gene: TRBV9; J gene: TRBJ1-1; CDR3 length: 13; clone size: NA; CDR3 DNA: TGTGCCAGCAGCGTAGCGACAGGGGGAGAAGCTTTCTTT; CDR3 protein: CASSVATGGEAFF
D gene: NA; V gene: TRBV30; J gene: TRBJ2-7; CDR3 length: 12; clone size: NA; CDR3 DNA: TGTGCCTGGAGTGTAACTCACTACGAGCAGTACTTC; CDR3 protein: CAWSVTHYEQYF
D gene: NA; V gene: TRBV27; J gene: TRBJ1-5; CDR3 length: 13; clone size: NA; CDR3 DNA: TGTGCCAGCAGTTGGTCGAGAGGGCAGCCCCAGCATTTT; CDR3 protein: CASSWSRGQPQHF
D gene: NA; V gene: TRBV2; J gene: TRBJ2-3; CDR3 length: 12; clone size: NA; CDR3 DNA: TGTGCCAGCAGTGGTACACGAGATACGCAGTATTTT; CDR3 protein: CASSGTRDTQYF
D gene: TRBD1; V gene: TRBV2; J gene: TRBJ2-7; CDR3 length: 13; clone size: NA; CDR3 DNA: TGTGCCAGCAGTTTCGACAGGGACTACGAGCAGTACTTC; CDR3 protein: CASSFDRDYEQYF
D gene: TRBD2; V gene: TRBV5-1; J gene: TRBJ2-3; CDR3 length: 16; clone size: NA; CDR3 DNA: TGCGCCAGCAGCTTGGAGGCTAGCGGGAGCACAGATACGCAGTATTTT; CDR3 protein: CASSLEASGSTDTQYF
D gene: TRBD2; V gene: TRBV5-1; J gene: TRBJ2-3; CDR3 length: 16; clone size: NA; CDR3 DNA: TGCGCCAGCAGCTTTCGGACTAGCGGAATCACAGATACGCAGTATTTT; CDR3 protein: CASSFRTSGITDTQYF
D gene: TRBD2; V gene: TRBV5-1; J gene: TRBJ2-3; CDR3 length: 16; clone size: NA; CDR3 DNA: TGCGCCAGCATGGGTTTCGGGACTAGCGGCACAGATACGCAGTATTTT; CDR3 protein: CASMGFGTSGTDTQYF
D gene: TRBD1; V gene: TRBV2; J gene: TRBJ1-5; CDR3 length: 14; clone size: NA; CDR3 DNA: TGTGCCAGCAGTCGGGGGACAGAGCATCAGCCCCAGCATTTT; CDR3 protein: CASSRGTEHQPQHF
D gene: TRBD2; V gene: TRBV7-9; J gene: TRBJ2-1; CDR3 length: 14; clone size: NA; CDR3 DNA: TGTGCCAGCAGCCGACGGGGGGATTACAATGAGCAGTTCTTC; CDR3 protein: CASSRRGDYNEQFF
D gene: TRBD1; V gene: TRBV30; J gene: TRBJ2-2; CDR3 length: 16; clone size: NA; CDR3 DNA: TGTGCCTGGATTCCACCCGGGACAGGGGACACCGGGGAGCTGTTTTTT; CDR3 protein: CAWIPPGTGDTGELFF
D gene: NA; V gene: TRBV6-1; J gene: TRBJ2-5; CDR3 length: 12; clone size: NA; CDR3 DNA: TGTGCCAGCAGCAGGGTGGGGGAGACCCAGTACTTC; CDR3 protein: CASSRVGETQYF
D gene: TRBD2; V gene: TRBV5-1; J gene: TRBJ2-2; CDR3 length: 15; clone size: NA; CDR3 DNA: TGCGCCAGCACCGAAGCGGGGGTCCGGACGGGGGAGCTGTTTTTT; CDR3 protein: CASTEAGVRTGELFF
D gene: TRBD1; V gene: TRBV28; J gene: TRBJ2-2; CDR3 length: 17; clone size: NA; CDR3 DNA: TGTGCCAGCAGTCCCCCACAGGGGGCGGGTATCACCGGGGAGCTGTTTTTT; CDR3 protein: CASSPPQGAGITGELFF
D gene: NA; V gene: TRBV2; J gene: TRBJ2-2; CDR3 length: 14; clone size: NA; CDR3 DNA: TGTGCCAGTTCCGGGACTCGGGGGAACGGGGAGCTGTTTTTT; CDR3 protein: CASSGTRGNGELFF
D gene: NA; V gene: TRBV5-5; J gene: TRBJ1-2; CDR3 length: 14; clone size: NA; CDR3 DNA: TGTGCCAGCAGCTTGGCAGTGAGGAACTATGGCTACACCTTC; CDR3 protein: CASSLAVRNYGYTF
D gene: TRBD2; V gene: TRBV28; J gene: TRBJ2-3; CDR3 length: 18; clone size: NA; CDR3 DNA: TGTGCCAGCACTACGTGGGGACTAGCGGGGGGGGAGGGGGATACGCAGTATTTT; CDR3 protein: CASTTWGLAGGEGDTQYF
D gene: TRBD1; V gene: TRBV2; J gene: TRBJ2-1; CDR3 length: 15; clone size: NA; CDR3 DNA: TGTGCCAGCAGCGACAGACAGGGAACGTACAATGAGCAGTTCTTC; CDR3 protein: CASSDRQGTYNEQFF
D gene: TRBD1; V gene: TRBV19; J gene: TRBJ1-5; CDR3 length: 15; clone size: NA; CDR3 DNA: TGTGCCAGTAGTTTCGACAGGGATAGCAATCAGCCCCAGCATTTT; CDR3 protein: CASSFDRDSNQPQHF
D gene: NA; V gene: TRBV7-9; J gene: TRBJ1-1; CDR3 length: 12; clone size: NA; CDR3 DNA: TGTGCCAGCAGCTCGCAGGGGACTGAAGCTTTCTTT; CDR3 protein: CASSSQGTEAFF
D gene: NA; V gene: TRBV5-5; J gene: TRBJ1-1; CDR3 length: 13; clone size: few; CDR3 DNA: TGTGCCAGCAGCCTACACGGGTCCTCTGAAGCTTTCTTT; CDR3 protein: CASSLHGSSEAFF
D gene: TRBD2; V gene: TRBV18; J gene: TRBJ2-1; CDR3 length: 15; clone size: NA; CDR3 DNA: TGTGCCAGCTCACAAACGGGACTAGCGGGCGGTGAGCAGTTCTTC; CDR3 protein: CASSQTGLAGGEQFF
D gene: NA; V gene: TRBV5-5; J gene: TRBJ2-7; CDR3 length: 14; clone size: once; CDR3 DNA: TGTGCCAGCAGCTTGGGTCCGGGAGACTACGAGCAGTACTTC; CDR3 protein: CASSLGPGDYEQYF
D gene: NA; V gene: TRBV7-9; J gene: TRBJ1-5; CDR3 length: 12; clone size: NA; CDR3 DNA: TGTGCCAGCAGCTTAGGGGGCCCGCCCCAGCATTTT; CDR3 protein: CASSLGGPPQHF
D gene: TRBD2; V gene: TRBV5-1; J gene: TRBJ2-3; CDR3 length: 17; clone size: NA; CDR3 DNA: TGCGCCAGCAGCCGTAACCCAGCGGGAGAGATGGAAGATACGCAGTATTTT; CDR3 protein: CASSRNPAGEMEDTQYF
D gene: TRBD1; V gene: TRBV7-9; J gene: TRBJ2-7; CDR3 length: 14; clone size: NA; CDR3 DNA: TGTGCCAGCAGTTCAACGGACAGGGAGGCCGAGCAGTACTTC; CDR3 protein: CASSSTDREAEQYF
D gene: TRBD2; V gene: TRBV28; J gene: TRBJ2-2; CDR3 length: 14; clone size: NA; CDR3 DNA: TGTGCCAGCCTCACTAGCGGGGGGACCGGGGAGCTGTTTTTT; CDR3 protein: CASLTSGGTGELFF
D gene: NA; V gene: TRBV7-3; J gene: TRBJ2-3; CDR3 length: 15; clone size: once; CDR3 DNA: TGTGCCAGCAGCCCTGGGGGCCGACTCACAGATACGCAGTATTTT; CDR3 protein: CASSPGGRLTDTQYF
D gene: NA; V gene: TRBV7-8; J gene: TRBJ1-3; CDR3 length: 15; clone size: NA; CDR3 DNA: TGTGCCAGCAGCTTAGATGGGAGGTCCGGAAACACCATATATTTT; CDR3 protein: CASSLDGRSGNTIYF
D gene: NA; V gene: TRBV18; J gene: TRBJ2-2; CDR3 length: 15; clone size: NA; CDR3 DNA: TGTGCCAGCTCACCAAAAATCGCGAACACCGGGGAGCTGTTTTTT; CDR3 protein: CASSPKIANTGELFF
D gene: NA; V gene: TRBV2; J gene: TRBJ2-5; CDR3 length: 14; clone size: NA; CDR3 DNA: TGTGCCAGCAGTGAGGAGCGGTTAGAAGAGACCCAGTACTTC; CDR3 protein: CASSEERLEETQYF
D gene: NA; V gene: TRBV5-6; J gene: TRBJ2-2; CDR3 length: 15; clone size: NA; CDR3 DNA: TGTGCCAGCAGCTCACTCAGGGAGAACACCGGGGAGCTGTTTTTT; CDR3 protein: CASSSLRENTGELFF